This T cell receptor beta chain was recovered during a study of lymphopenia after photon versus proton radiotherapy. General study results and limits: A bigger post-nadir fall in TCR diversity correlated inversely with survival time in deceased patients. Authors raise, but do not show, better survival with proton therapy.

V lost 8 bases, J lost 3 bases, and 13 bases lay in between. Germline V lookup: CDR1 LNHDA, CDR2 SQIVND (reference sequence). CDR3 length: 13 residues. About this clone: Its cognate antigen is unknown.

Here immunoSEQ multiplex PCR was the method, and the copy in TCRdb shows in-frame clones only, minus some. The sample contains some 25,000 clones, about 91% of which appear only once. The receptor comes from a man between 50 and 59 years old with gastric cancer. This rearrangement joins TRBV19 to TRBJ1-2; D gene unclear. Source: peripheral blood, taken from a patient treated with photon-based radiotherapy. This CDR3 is CASGEKGYYGYTF. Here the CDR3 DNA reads TGTGCCAGTGGTGAAAAGGGCTACTATGGCTACACCTTC.